These T cell receptor beta chains were read from a single sample in a study of PD-1 blockade in classical Hodgkin lymphoma. Sequencing used immunoSEQ multiplex PCR; TCRdb keeps in-frame clones, though not all of them. The sample has fewer than 45,000 clones; 70% to 80% are singletons. Specimen: peripheral blood mononuclear cells (PBMCs), collected at baseline. The receptors shown here come from a human donor with classical Hodgkin lymphoma. Each CDR3 is given with its conserved first and last residue. Fields, in order: J gene, V gene, D gene, clone size, CDR3 protein, CDR3 DNA. The D gene is left open where the match is weak. Size is stated for part of the rows, as once, few or many counts, or as a class when the clone is expanded.

TRBJ2-5 | TRBV5-1 | - | - | CASSLSVFPQETQYF | TGCGCCAGCAGCTTGAGTGTCTTCCCCCAAGAGACCCAGTACTTC
TRBJ2-5 | TRBV9 | - | few | CASSVATQETQYF | TGTGCCAGCAGCGTGGCTACTCAAGAGACCCAGTACTTC
TRBJ2-7 | TRBV4-3 | - | - | CASSQDPLSYEQYF | TGCGCCAGCAGCCAAGATCCACTCTCCTACGAGCAGTACTTC
TRBJ1-1 | TRBV30 | - | - | CAWSVGDSTEAFF | TGTGCCTGGAGTGTTGGGGATTCCACTGAAGCTTTCTTT
TRBJ2-7 | TRBV18 | - | once | CASSPNQGSYEQYF | TGTGCCAGCTCACCAAACCAAGGGTCCTACGAGCAGTACTTC
TRBJ2-1 | TRBV29-1 | - | - | CSVAEGWNEQFF | TGCAGCGTTGCAGAAGGATGGAATGAGCAGTTCTTC
TRBJ2-2 | TRBV28 | - | once | CASRPIGARQHGELFF | TGTGCCAGCCGACCTATCGGAGCCCGACAACACGGGGAGCTGTTTTTT
TRBJ1-2 | TRBV5-1 | - | few | CASSSDRRGYTF | TGCGCCAGCAGTTCTGACAGGAGGGGCTACACCTTC
TRBJ1-6 | TRBV5-4 | - | - | CASSLGAGMSPLHF | TGTGCCAGCAGCTTGGGGGCAGGGATGTCACCCCTCCACTTT
TRBJ2-7 | TRBV5-1 | TRBD1 | - | CASRPRTGEDEQYF | TGCGCCAGCAGACCCCGGACAGGGGAGGACGAGCAGTACTTC
TRBJ2-5 | TRBV7-2 | - | - | CASSLGSLPPWETQYF | TGTGCCAGCAGCTTGGGGTCCCTACCCCCGTGGGAGACCCAGTACTTC
TRBJ2-1 | TRBV5-1 | TRBD2 | - | CASSFGLAGETYNEQFF | TGCGCCAGCAGCTTCGGCCTAGCGGGAGAAACCTACAATGAGCAGTTCTTC
TRBJ2-5 | TRBV27 | - | once | CASSNTGRWETQYF | TGTGCCAGCAGTAACACAGGGAGGTGGGAGACCCAGTACTTC
TRBJ2-1 | TRBV27 | - | - | CASSLTGREQFF | TGTGCCAGCAGTTTAACCGGACGGGAGCAGTTCTTC
TRBJ2-2 | TRBV2 | - | - | CASSRGSLPGELFF | TGTGCCAGCTCTCGAGGGAGTCTGCCCGGGGAGCTGTTTTTT
TRBJ2-4 | TRBV4-3 | - | many | CASSQGRDPENIQYF | TGCGCCAGCAGCCAAGGGAGGGACCCCGAAAACATTCAGTACTTC
TRBJ1-4 | TRBV7-2 | - | - | CASSLGQHATNEKLFF | TGTGCCAGCAGCTTAGGACAGCACGCAACTAATGAAAAACTGTTTTTT
TRBJ2-5 | TRBV15 | TRBD2 | - | CATSILAEETQYF | TGTGCCACCAGCATACTAGCGGAAGAGACCCAGTACTTC
TRBJ2-6 | TRBV2 | - | - | CASSAEQSSGANVLTF | TGTGCCAGCAGTGCGGAACAGAGCTCTGGGGCCAACGTCCTGACTTTC
TRBJ2-7 | TRBV28 | - | - | CASSSLRLDTRRYEQYF | TGTGCCAGCAGTTCGCTACGACTAGACACGCGTCGCTACGAGCAGTACTTC
TRBJ2-2 | TRBV28 | - | few | CASSFERWGLNTGELFF | TGTGCCAGCAGTTTCGAACGGTGGGGGTTGAACACCGGGGAGCTGTTTTTT
TRBJ1-2 | TRBV28 | - | - | CASSFGSYGYTF | TGTGCCAGCAGTTTCGGAAGCTATGGCTACACCTTC
TRBJ1-1 | TRBV2 | - | - | CASSAPLGGGIVSTEAFF | TGTGCCAGCAGTGCACCCTTGGGGGGGGGAATTGTCAGCACTGAAGCTTTCTTT
TRBJ2-1 | TRBV10-1 | - | - | CASSRGPDYNEQFF | TGCGCCAGCAGTCGTGGACCCGACTACAATGAGCAGTTCTTC
TRBJ1-3 | TRBV7-9 | - | - | CASSPSSGNTIYF | TGTGCCAGCAGCCCCTCATCTGGAAACACCATATATTTT
TRBJ2-1 | TRBV11-2 | TRBD2 | few | CASSWTSGSSYNEQFF | TGTGCCAGCAGCTGGACTAGCGGGAGTAGCTACAATGAGCAGTTCTTC
TRBJ2-2 | TRBV19 | - | few | CASSIFRGELFF | TGTGCCAGTAGTATATTTCGGGGGGAGCTGTTTTTT
TRBJ2-5 | TRBV5-4 | TRBD1 | - | CASSRDRGYQETQYF | TGTGCCAGCAGCAGAGACAGGGGGTACCAAGAGACCCAGTACTTC
TRBJ1-6 | TRBV7-9 | TRBD1 | - | CASSLGQGRPANSPLHF | TGTGCCAGCAGCTTAGGACAGGGCAGGCCCGCGAATTCACCCCTCCACTTT
TRBJ2-2 | TRBV9 | - | - | CASSVAGEANTGELFF | TGTGCCAGCAGCGTAGCGGGAGAGGCTAACACCGGGGAGCTGTTTTTT
TRBJ2-7 | TRBV10-1 | - | - | CASSPAISYEQYF | TGCGCCAGCAGCCCTGCGATCTCCTACGAGCAGTACTTC
TRBJ1-6 | TRBV6-5 | - | - | CASSYRSGVYSPLHF | TGTGCCAGCAGTTACAGGTCAGGGGTGTACTCACCCCTCCACTTT
TRBJ1-1 | TRBV25-1 | - | few | CASSVGGVTEAFF | TGTGCCAGCAGTGTTGGAGGGGTTACTGAAGCTTTCTTT
TRBJ1-3 | TRBV6-5 | - | - | CASSYLGTTGNTIYF | TGTGCCAGCAGTTACCTCGGCACGACGGGAAACACCATATATTTT
TRBJ2-1 | TRBV4-3 | - | - | CASSQDYSGPAYNEQFF | TGCGCCAGCAGCCAAGATTACAGCGGGCCAGCCTACAATGAGCAGTTCTTC
TRBJ2-4 | TRBV15 | TRBD2 | - | CATSALASGRARAQYF | TGTGCCACCAGCGCCCTGGCTAGCGGGAGGGCCAGGGCTCAGTACTTC
TRBJ2-7 | TRBV7-6 | - | - | CASSYVLGYEQYF | TGTGCCAGCAGCTATGTCTTAGGGTACGAGCAGTACTTC
TRBJ1-1 | TRBV19 | - | - | CASSPGTPRWAFF | TGTGCCAGTAGTCCCGGGACTCCACGATGGGCTTTCTTT
TRBJ1-5 | TRBV4-1 | - | few | CASSQGRGVKQPQHF | TGCGCCAGCAGCCAAGGGAGAGGGGTAAAACAGCCCCAGCATTTT
TRBJ2-7 | TRBV18 | - | - | CASSPPGADEQYF | TGTGCCAGCTCACCACCCGGGGCAGACGAGCAGTACTTC
TRBJ2-5 | TRBV7-9 | TRBD2 | once | CASSPGRGKEETQYF | TGTGCCAGCAGCCCCGGGAGGGGGAAGGAAGAGACCCAGTACTTC
TRBJ1-3 | TRBV14 | - | - | CASSQVGAGNTIYF | TGTGCCAGCAGCCAAGTTGGGGCTGGAAACACCATATATTTT
TRBJ1-1 | TRBV5-1 | TRBD1 | few | CASSPRGQGISMNTEAFF | TGCGCCAGCAGCCCGCGGGGACAGGGAATCTCCATGAACACTGAAGCTTTCTTT
TRBJ2-7 | TRBV7-6 | TRBD2 | - | CASSLAPGLADSYEQYF | TGTGCCAGCAGCTTAGCCCCGGGGCTAGCGGATTCCTACGAGCAGTACTTC
TRBJ2-2 | TRBV6-4 | - | - | CASSVEGNTGELFF | TGTGCCAGCAGTGTAGAGGGGAACACCGGGGAGCTGTTTTTT
TRBJ2-5 | TRBV5-4 | - | - | CASSPLGVQETQYF | TGTGCCAGCAGCCCACTAGGGGTCCAAGAGACCCAGTACTTC
TRBJ2-7 | TRBV5-6 | TRBD1 | - | CASSWGTGESYEQYF | TGTGCCAGCAGCTGGGGGACAGGGGAATCCTACGAGCAGTACTTC
TRBJ2-3 | TRBV21-1 | - | - | CASSVREERVGVSTDTQYF | TGTGCCAGCAGCGTAAGGGAGGAGAGGGTCGGTGTTTCGACAGATACGCAGTATTTT
TRBJ2-1 | TRBV4-3 | TRBD1 | - | CASSQETTGAHNEQFF | TGCGCCAGCAGCCAAGAGACCACAGGGGCCCACAATGAGCAATTCTTC
TRBJ2-7 | TRBV21-1 | - | - | CASTQNGTGGVEQYF | TGTGCCAGCACCCAAAACGGGACAGGGGGTGTCGAGCAGTACTTC
TRBJ1-1 | TRBV6-5 | TRBD1 | - | CASSYLGQGFAFF | TGTGCCAGCAGTTACCTGGGACAGGGATTTGCTTTCTTT
TRBJ2-3 | TRBV7-3 | TRBD1 | - | CASSPYLTGRPDTQYF | TGTGCCAGCAGCCCGTACCTGACAGGGAGACCCGATACGCAGTATTTT
TRBJ1-1 | TRBV6-1 | - | - | CASSLDGLNTEAFF | TGTGCCAGCAGTCTTGACGGTTTGAACACTGAAGCTTTCTTT
TRBJ1-5 | TRBV7-2 | - | once | CASSLVVGQPQHF | TGTGCCAGCAGCTTAGTCGTAGGGCAGCCCCAGCATTTT